These T cell receptor beta chains were read from a single sample in a study of cytomegalovirus exposure and HLA in healthy donors. TCRdb's table, derived via immunoSEQ multiplex PCR, lists solely in-frame clones and lacks some. The table lists 200,000 to 250,000 clones, approximately 78% of them singletons. Sequencing was carried out using PBMCs. The source is a woman aged 40 to 55 in good health and CMV-seronegative. Both conserved end residues are part of each CDR3. The D gene is left open where the match is weak. Clone size is shown for a subset of rows, as once, few, many or a class of expanded clone.

clone size: few; D gene: TRBD1; V gene: TRBV9; J gene: TRBJ1-4; CDR3 DNA: TGTGCCAGCAGCGCATCTACGACAGGGGGTTATGAAAAACTGTTTTTT; CDR3 protein: CASSASTTGGYEKLFF
clone size: once; D gene: NA; V gene: TRBV4-1; J gene: TRBJ1-2; CDR3 DNA: TGCGCCAGCAGCCAAGAATACAGGACGGATTCTGGCTACACCTTC; CDR3 protein: CASSQEYRTDSGYTF
clone size: NA; D gene: TRBD2; V gene: TRBV14; J gene: TRBJ2-7; CDR3 DNA: TGTGCCAGCAGCCCGGGACTAGCGGCGATCTCCTACGAGCAGTACTTC; CDR3 protein: CASSPGLAAISYEQYF
clone size: NA; D gene: NA; V gene: TRBV11-2; J gene: TRBJ2-5; CDR3 DNA: TGTGCCAGCAGCTCAAAGCGACCCCAAGAGACCCAGTACTTC; CDR3 protein: CASSSKRPQETQYF
clone size: NA; D gene: TRBD1; V gene: TRBV9; J gene: TRBJ1-2; CDR3 DNA: TGTGCCAGCAGCGTAGGGGACAGCTATGGCTACACCTTC; CDR3 protein: CASSVGDSYGYTF
clone size: NA; D gene: NA; V gene: TRBV5-1; J gene: TRBJ1-6; CDR3 DNA: TGCGCCAGCAGCTTGGGGCAGGGCCCGACACCCCTCCACTTT; CDR3 protein: CASSLGQGPTPLHF
clone size: NA; D gene: NA; V gene: TRBV21-1; J gene: TRBJ1-2; CDR3 DNA: TGTGCCAGCAGCATTCACAGCGGAACTAACTATGGCTACACCTTC; CDR3 protein: CASSIHSGTNYGYTF
clone size: NA; D gene: NA; V gene: TRBV6-5; J gene: TRBJ2-7; CDR3 DNA: TGTGCCACCCAAGGACAAACCTACGAGCAGTACTTC; CDR3 protein: CATQGQTYEQYF
clone size: NA; D gene: NA; V gene: TRBV10-3; J gene: TRBJ2-7; CDR3 DNA: TGTGCCATCAGGACTACGAGCTCCTACGAGCAGTACTTC; CDR3 protein: CAIRTTSSYEQYF
clone size: once; D gene: TRBD2; V gene: TRBV7-9; J gene: TRBJ2-1; CDR3 DNA: TGTGCCAGCAGCTTAGGGACTAGGGCCAATGAGCAGTTCTTC; CDR3 protein: CASSLGTRANEQFF
clone size: once; D gene: TRBD2; V gene: TRBV11-1; J gene: TRBJ2-3; CDR3 DNA: TGTGCCAGCAGCCGGACTAGTGCCGATACGCAGTATTTT; CDR3 protein: CASSRTSADTQYF
clone size: NA; D gene: TRBD2; V gene: TRBV7-9; J gene: TRBJ2-2; CDR3 DNA: TGTGCCAGCACCGACGGGACTAGCGATTCCGGGGAGCTGTTTTTT; CDR3 protein: CASTDGTSDSGELFF
clone size: NA; D gene: NA; V gene: TRBV4-2; J gene: TRBJ1-2; CDR3 DNA: TGTGCCAGCAGCCAAGGAGCGGAGGGGCCCGCGAACTATGGCTACACCTTC; CDR3 protein: CASSQGAEGPANYGYTF
clone size: NA; D gene: NA; V gene: TRBV5-5; J gene: TRBJ2-7; CDR3 DNA: TGTGCCAGCAGCCGGGTCCGTCGTTACGAGCAGTACTTC; CDR3 protein: CASSRVRRYEQYF
clone size: NA; D gene: NA; V gene: TRBV29-1; J gene: TRBJ1-4; CDR3 DNA: TGCAGCGCAGGGTATAATGAAAAACTGTTTTTT; CDR3 protein: CSAGYNEKLFF
clone size: few; D gene: NA; V gene: TRBV5-4; J gene: TRBJ1-2; CDR3 DNA: TGTGCCAGCAGCTTGGTACAGTACTATGGCTACACCTTC; CDR3 protein: CASSLVQYYGYTF
clone size: NA; D gene: NA; V gene: TRBV5-3; J gene: TRBJ1-2; CDR3 DNA: TGTGCCAGAAGCCGGGATGTCAACTATGGCTACACCTTC; CDR3 protein: CARSRDVNYGYTF
clone size: NA; D gene: TRBD1; V gene: TRBV4-1; J gene: TRBJ2-7; CDR3 DNA: TGCGCCAGCAGCCAAGCCCCGACAGGGGGAACCTACGAGCAGTACTTC; CDR3 protein: CASSQAPTGGTYEQYF
clone size: NA; D gene: TRBD1; V gene: TRBV7-2; J gene: TRBJ1-5; CDR3 DNA: TGTGCCAGCAGCGAGGACAGGGGAAGGGGTCAGCCCCAGCATTTT; CDR3 protein: CASSEDRGRGQPQHF
clone size: few; D gene: NA; V gene: TRBV5-1; J gene: TRBJ2-2; CDR3 DNA: TGCGCCAGCAGCCGCGACAGAACCGGGGAGCTGTTTTTT; CDR3 protein: CASSRDRTGELFF
clone size: NA; D gene: NA; V gene: TRBV14; J gene: TRBJ2-2; CDR3 DNA: TGTGCCAGCAGCCAAGTACAGGTCGCGGCCACCGGGGAGCTGTTTTTT; CDR3 protein: CASSQVQVAATGELFF
clone size: NA; D gene: NA; V gene: TRBV15; J gene: TRBJ1-1; CDR3 DNA: TGTGCCACCAGCAGAGAACCAGGGAAAGGCACTGAAGCTTTCTTT; CDR3 protein: CATSREPGKGTEAFF
clone size: few; D gene: TRBD1; V gene: TRBV4-1; J gene: TRBJ1-6; CDR3 DNA: TGCGCCAGCAGCCCCGCGGGGGGGGACAGGATTAATTCACCCCTCCACTTT; CDR3 protein: CASSPAGGDRINSPLHF
clone size: once; D gene: NA; V gene: TRBV30; J gene: TRBJ2-7; CDR3 DNA: TGTGCCTGTACCGGGACTGCTACCTACGAGCAGTACTTC; CDR3 protein: CACTGTATYEQYF